This T cell receptor beta chain was obtained from a study of cytomegalovirus exposure and HLA in healthy donors. Looking at the study overall: Early released data had about 85 million unique TCRs, all coming from HLA-typed donors. The Caucasian-associated ancestry cluster held 80% to 90% of 398 genotyped donors.

In regard to this clone: Its target is unknown.

Study-level results: TCR beta V segments were, for the most part, productive about 87% or about 30% of the time in an earlier analysis. DRB1 showed the most TCR associations and HLA-C the fewest in a later analysis, as rates varied by HLA locus.

Primers for the PCR totalled 60 Vbeta and 13 Jbeta. Using immunoSEQ multiplex PCR, the repertoire was profiled, and TCRdb retains in-frame clones only, with some absent. The sample carries 150,000 to 200,000 clones, 68% recorded once. In germline, CDR1 is SGHDT, CDR2 YYEEEE. CDR3 size: 16 residues. Trimming shortened V by 4 bases and J by 1 base, and 17 bases separated the two germline ends. Sequenced input: PBMCs. This TCR was recovered from a woman aged 40 to 50 in good health and CMV-seropositive. The V gene is TRBV5-6, the J gene TRBJ2-5; weak D call: TRBD2 (5 bases). This chain's CDR3 is CASSPNRYGIQETQYF. CDR3 sequence (DNA): TGTGCCAGCAGCCCTAATCGGTACGGGATCCAAGAGACCCAGTACTTC. Full variable domain (missing parts from reference TRBV5-6 and TRBJ2-5): DAGVTQSPTHLIKTRGQQVTLRCSPKSGHDTVSWYQQALGQGPQFIFQYYEEEERQRGNFPDRFSGHQFPNYSSELNVNALLLGDSALYLCASSPNRYGIQETQYFGPGTRLLVL.